This TCR beta chain comes out of a study of cytomegalovirus exposure and HLA in healthy donors. This clone was seen a handful of times. Its antigen is not identified. The study, taken as a whole, reports: Later on, an analysis tied approximately 15,000 TCR beta sequences to HLA alleles at 0.05 false discovery rate.

V dropped 4 bases and J dropped 1 base, with 11 bases sitting between them. CDR3 length: 14 residues. CDR1 and CDR2 (germline): SGHAT, FQNNGV. The PCR used 60 Vbeta and 13 Jbeta primers. How the authors handled the data: Later work found 65 million to 90 million unique TCR beta chains, with roughly 11 million shared. Only in-frame clones appear in the TCRdb table, and some are missing; sequencing was by immunoSEQ multiplex PCR. V and J calls and clone size are those listed in that table; D and trimming were worked out from the DNA. This sample has approximately 170,000 clones, with approximately 80% found just once.

The receptor's source is a woman aged 18-35 years in good health and CMV-seronegative. Input material: PBMCs. J is TRBJ2-7 and V is TRBV11-2; possibly TRBD2 for D (6 bases). The CDR3 sequence is CASSSRDWSYEQYF. The CDR3 DNA reads TGTGCCAGCAGCTCCCGGGACTGGTCCTACGAGCAGTACTTC.